This T cell receptor (beta chain) was documented in a study of OX40 agonist ivuxolimab in advanced cancers. Across the study: With ivuxolimab, an agonistic anti-OX40 (CD134) antibody, patients were treated. Patients were dosed intravenously with ivuxolimab at 0.01 to 10 mg/kg every 2 weeks. Broader study findings: CD4+ and CD8+ blood T cells expanded clonally by week 6 at 0.1 to 3.0 mg/kg.

Of note for this clone: Its target is unknown.

Clones were read by immunoSEQ multiplex PCR, and TCRdb kept only the in-frame ones, dropping some. This table has 55,000 to 80,000 clones, 65% to 85% appearing once. V lost 7 bases to trimming and J lost 5 bases, with 14 bases between them. This CDR3 has 13 amino acids. The germline V gene has CDR1 MNHNS and CDR2 SASEGT. The sample consisted of CD4+ or CD8+ T cells sorted from blood, taken in a trial of the OX40 agonist ivuxolimab. This receptor was identified in an adult with an advanced solid tumor such as melanoma, head and neck, liver or kidney cancer. V gene TRBV6-1 combines with J gene TRBJ1-2; D remains ambiguous. The DNA for the CDR3 is TGTGCCAGCACCTTTGGAGGCCGGTATGGCTACACCTTC. This gives the protein CASTFGGRYGYTF.